The rows below give T cell receptor beta chains drawn from one sample of a study of T cell clones after liver transplantation. The antigens of these receptors remain unknown. This table comes from immunoSEQ multiplex PCR, and its TCRdb copy is limited to in-frame clones, with some not included. The sample records around 4,800 clones, 25% to 30% being singletons. Sequenced material: CD4+ T cells from cultured PBMCs. The receptor set was obtained from a human patient who received a liver transplant. Some T cells may originate from the graft donor. Both conserved end residues are trimmed from each CDR3.

>TRBJ1-6|TRBV5-1
ASSLDGNNSPLH
>TRBJ2-1|TRBV7-2
ASSLDRSLYNEQF
>TRBJ1-2|TRBV20-1
SVGQGYGYT
>TRBJ2-3|TRBV7-2
ASSRTSRSDTQY
>TRBJ2-7|TRBV2
VSRGGNSYEQY
>TRBJ2-2|TRBV7-8
ASSPRETPGNTGELF
>TRBJ2-5|TRBV7-9
ASTLTGIETQY
>TRBJ2-5|TRBV7-9
ASSRLAANWETQY
>TRBJ1-1|TRBV18
ASSPGGGAEAF
>TRBJ2-3|TRBV9
ASSSRGGRTDTQY
>TRBJ2-5|TRBV27
ASSPGTGETQY
>TRBJ2-3|TRBV7-2
ASSLPSSGRADTQY
>TRBJ1-1|TRBV21-1
ASSKGKGGHTEAF
>TRBJ2-7|TRBV2
ASTSGRRGGEQY
>TRBJ2-3|TRBV11-3
ASSQTEFSTDTQY
>TRBJ1-4|TRBV28
ASTSGGRNEKLF
>TRBJ2-1|TRBV4-1
ASSQDPGTSSSEQF
>TRBJ2-7|TRBV11-2
ASSQADKSDYEQY
>TRBJ2-2|TRBV11-3
ASSQGQPGDTGELF
>TRBJ1-5|TRBV7-2
ASSLGPGGSGQPQH
>TRBJ2-4|TRBV7-9
ASSLAGSGKNIQY
>TRBJ2-7|TRBV28
ASSYERKQY
>TRBJ1-3|TRBV6-6
ASSYVRSGNTIY
>TRBJ2-1|TRBV7-3
ASSLMSGGPNEQF
>TRBJ1-1|TRBV6-8
ASSYIDQGGTEAF
>TRBJ2-5|TRBV9
ASSERGQGHQETQY
>TRBJ2-5|TRBV7-2
ASSRKSQETQY
>TRBJ2-5|TRBV2
ASRGGGLQETQY
>TRBJ2-2|TRBV5-1
ASSLATGGSGELF
>TRBJ2-3|TRBV28
AAGGPTADTQY
>TRBJ2-2|TRBV27
ASSFPAGELF
>TRBJ2-5|TRBV20-1
SALEETQY
>TRBJ2-5|TRBV5-5
ASAGGARETQY
>TRBJ2-5|TRBV2
ASGRTAGKETQY
>TRBJ2-2|TRBV18
ASSPRQGDTGELF
>TRBJ1-4|TRBV5-6
ASSFPNEKLF
>TRBJ1-2|TRBV6-8
ASRVPAGTGNYGYT
>TRBJ2-3|TRBV5-1
ASSFRLAGGTDTQY
>TRBJ2-7|TRBV20-1
SAIFAGEQY
>TRBJ1-5|TRBV4-1
ASSNTGNQPQH